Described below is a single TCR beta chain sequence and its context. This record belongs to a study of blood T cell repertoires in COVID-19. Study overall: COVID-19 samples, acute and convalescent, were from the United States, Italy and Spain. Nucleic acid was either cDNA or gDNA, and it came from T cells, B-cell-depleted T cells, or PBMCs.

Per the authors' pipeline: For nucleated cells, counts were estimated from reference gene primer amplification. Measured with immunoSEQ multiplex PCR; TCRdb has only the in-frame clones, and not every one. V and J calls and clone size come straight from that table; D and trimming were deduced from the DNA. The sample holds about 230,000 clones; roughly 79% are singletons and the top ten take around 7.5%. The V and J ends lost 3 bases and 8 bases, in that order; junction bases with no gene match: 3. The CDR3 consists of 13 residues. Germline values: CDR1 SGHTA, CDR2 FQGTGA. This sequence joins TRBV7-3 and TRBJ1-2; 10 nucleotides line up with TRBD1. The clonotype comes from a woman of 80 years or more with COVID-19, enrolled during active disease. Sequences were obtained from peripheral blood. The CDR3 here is CASSFGQGGGYTF. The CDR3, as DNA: TGTGCCAGCAGCTTTGGACAGGGGGGAGGCTACACCTTC.